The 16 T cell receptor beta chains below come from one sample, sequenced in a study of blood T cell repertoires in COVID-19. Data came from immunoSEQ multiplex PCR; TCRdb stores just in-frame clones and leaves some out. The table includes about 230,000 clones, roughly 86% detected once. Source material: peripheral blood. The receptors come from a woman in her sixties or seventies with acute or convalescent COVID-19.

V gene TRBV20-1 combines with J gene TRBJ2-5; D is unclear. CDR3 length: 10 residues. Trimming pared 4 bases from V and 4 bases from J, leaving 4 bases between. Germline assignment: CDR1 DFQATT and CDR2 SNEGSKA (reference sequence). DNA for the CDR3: TGCAGTGCTATGCGAGAGACCCAGTACTTC. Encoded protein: CSAMRETQYF.

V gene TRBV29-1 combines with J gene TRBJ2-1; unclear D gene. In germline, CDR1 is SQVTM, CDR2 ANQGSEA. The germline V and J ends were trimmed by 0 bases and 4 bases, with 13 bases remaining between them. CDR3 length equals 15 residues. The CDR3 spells CSVEDLVATYNEQFF. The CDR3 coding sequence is TGCAGCGTTGAAGATCTTGTGGCCACGTACAATGAGCAGTTCTTC.

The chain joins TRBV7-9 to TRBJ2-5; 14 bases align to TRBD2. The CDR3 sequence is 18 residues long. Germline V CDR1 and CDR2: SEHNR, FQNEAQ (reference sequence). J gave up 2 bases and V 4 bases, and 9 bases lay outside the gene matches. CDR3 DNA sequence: TGTGCCAGCAGCTCCCGACTAGCGGGGGGGCCGACTCAAGAGACCCAGTACTTC. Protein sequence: CASSSRLAGGPTQETQYF.

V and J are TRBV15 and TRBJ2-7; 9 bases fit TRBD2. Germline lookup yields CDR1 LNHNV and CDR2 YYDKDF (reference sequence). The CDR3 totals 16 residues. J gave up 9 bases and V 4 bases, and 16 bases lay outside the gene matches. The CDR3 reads CATSTLRTSAGAVQYF. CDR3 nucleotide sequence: TGTGCCACCAGCACCTTAAGGACTAGCGCGGGTGCTGTGCAGTACTTC.

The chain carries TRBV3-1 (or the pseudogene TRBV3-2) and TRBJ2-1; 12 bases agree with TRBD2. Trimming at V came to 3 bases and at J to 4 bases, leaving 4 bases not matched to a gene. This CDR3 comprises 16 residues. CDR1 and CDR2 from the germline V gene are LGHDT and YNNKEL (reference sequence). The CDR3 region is CASSQRLAGVYNEQFF. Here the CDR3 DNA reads TGTGCCAGCAGCCAGAGACTAGCGGGGGTTTACAATGAGCAGTTCTTC.

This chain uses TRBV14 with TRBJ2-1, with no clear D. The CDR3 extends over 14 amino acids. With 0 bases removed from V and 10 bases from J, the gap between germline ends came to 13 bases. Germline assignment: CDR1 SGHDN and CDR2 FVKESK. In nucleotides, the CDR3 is TGTGCCAGCAGCCAAGATAAACATCTCACAGAGCAGTTCTTC. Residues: CASSQDKHLTEQFF.

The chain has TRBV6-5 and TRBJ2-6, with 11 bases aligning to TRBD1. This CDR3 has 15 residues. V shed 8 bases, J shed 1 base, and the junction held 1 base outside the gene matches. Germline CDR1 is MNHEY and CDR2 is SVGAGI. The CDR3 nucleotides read TGTGCCAGCGGGACAGGGGGGTCTGGGGCCAACGTCCTGACTTTC. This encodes CASGTGGSGANVLTF.

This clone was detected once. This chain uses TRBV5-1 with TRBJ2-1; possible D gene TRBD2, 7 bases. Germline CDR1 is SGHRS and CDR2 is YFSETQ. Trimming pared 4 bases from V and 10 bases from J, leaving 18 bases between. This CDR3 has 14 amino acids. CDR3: CASSGGAAGTEQFF. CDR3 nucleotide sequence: TGCGCCAGCAGCGGGGGGGCGGCTGGGACGGAGCAGTTCTTC.

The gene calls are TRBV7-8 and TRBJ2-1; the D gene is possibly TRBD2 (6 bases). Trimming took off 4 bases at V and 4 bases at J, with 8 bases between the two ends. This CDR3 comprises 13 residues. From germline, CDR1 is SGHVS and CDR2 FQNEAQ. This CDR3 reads CASSSSVYNEQFF. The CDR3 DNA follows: TGTGCCAGCAGCTCTAGCGTTTACAATGAGCAGTTCTTC.

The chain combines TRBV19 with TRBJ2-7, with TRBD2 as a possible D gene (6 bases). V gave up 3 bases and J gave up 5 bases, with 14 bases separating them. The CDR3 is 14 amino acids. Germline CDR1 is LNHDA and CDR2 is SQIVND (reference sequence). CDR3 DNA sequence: TGTGCCAGTAGTATTACTCCGGGAGCTGACGAGCAGTACTTC. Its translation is CASSITPGADEQYF.

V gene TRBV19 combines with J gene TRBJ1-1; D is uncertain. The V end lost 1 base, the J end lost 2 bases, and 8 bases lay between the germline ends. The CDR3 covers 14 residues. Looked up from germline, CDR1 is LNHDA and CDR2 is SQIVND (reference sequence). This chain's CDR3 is CASSIGGTNTEAFF. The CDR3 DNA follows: TGTGCCAGTAGTATAGGTGGCACCAACACTGAAGCTTTCTTT.

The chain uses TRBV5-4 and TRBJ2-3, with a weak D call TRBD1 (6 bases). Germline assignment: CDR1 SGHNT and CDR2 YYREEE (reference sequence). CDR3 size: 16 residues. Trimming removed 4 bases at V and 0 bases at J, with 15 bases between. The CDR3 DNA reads TGTGCCAGCAGCCTGACCGGGACAAGGAGCACAGATACGCAGTATTTT. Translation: CASSLTGTRSTDTQYF.

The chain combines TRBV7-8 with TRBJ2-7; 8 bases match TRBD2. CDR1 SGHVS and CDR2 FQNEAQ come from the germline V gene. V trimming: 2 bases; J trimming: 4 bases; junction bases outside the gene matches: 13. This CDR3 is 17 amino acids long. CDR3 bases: TGTGCCAGCAGCTTAATTTTCCCCACGGGGGGGCAATACGAGCAGTACTTC. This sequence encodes CASSLIFPTGGQYEQYF. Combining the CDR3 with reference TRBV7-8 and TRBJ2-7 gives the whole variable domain GAGVSQSPRYKVAKRGQDVALRCDPISGHVSLFWYQQALGQGPEFLTYFQNEAQLDKSGLPSDRFFAERPEGSVSTLKIQRTQQEDSAVYLCASSLIFPTGGQYEQYFGPGTRLTVT.

The CDR3 here is CASSSDRLNQPQHF. CDR3 nucleotides: TGTGCCAGCAGCTCAGACAGGCTCAATCAGCCCCAGCATTTT. The rearrangement links TRBV6-5 to TRBJ1-5; maybe TRBD1 (6 bases). This CDR3 spans 14 amino acids. Germline V gene lookup returns CDR1 MNHEY and CDR2 SVGAGI. The V gene lost 6 bases and the J gene lost 3 bases, with 12 bases spanning the gap.

The CDR3 protein is CASSFQGNTEAFF. CDR3 DNA sequence: TGTGCCAGCAGCTTCCAGGGTAACACTGAAGCTTTCTTT. The rearrangement uses TRBV5-5 and TRBJ1-1, with D tentatively TRBD1 (5 bases). Germline V gene data show CDR1 as SGHKS and CDR2 as YYEKEE (reference sequence). V dropped 2 bases and J dropped 2 bases, with 7 bases sitting between them. This CDR3 spans 13 amino acids.

The CDR3 DNA reads TGTGCCAGCAAACAGGGGTTCGCTGAAGCTTTCTTT. Residues: CASKQGFAEAFF. The chain carries TRBV25-1 and TRBJ1-1, with 7 nucleotides matching TRBD1. There are 12 residues in the CDR3. Trimming removed 7 bases from V and 6 bases from J; junction bases left unmatched: 5. The germline V gene encodes CDR1 MGHDK and CDR2 SYGVNS.